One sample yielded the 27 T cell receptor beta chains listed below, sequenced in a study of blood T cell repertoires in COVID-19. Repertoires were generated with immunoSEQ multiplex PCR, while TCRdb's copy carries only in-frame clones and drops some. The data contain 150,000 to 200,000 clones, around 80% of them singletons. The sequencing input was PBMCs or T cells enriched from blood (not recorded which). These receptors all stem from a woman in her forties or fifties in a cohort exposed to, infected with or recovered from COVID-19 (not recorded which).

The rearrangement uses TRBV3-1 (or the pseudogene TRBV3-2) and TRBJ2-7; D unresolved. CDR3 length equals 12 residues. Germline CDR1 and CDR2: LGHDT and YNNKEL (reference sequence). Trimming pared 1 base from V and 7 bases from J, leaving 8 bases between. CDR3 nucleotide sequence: TGTGCCAGCAGCCAAGGCACGGGTGAGCAGTACTTC. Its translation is CASSQGTGEQYF.

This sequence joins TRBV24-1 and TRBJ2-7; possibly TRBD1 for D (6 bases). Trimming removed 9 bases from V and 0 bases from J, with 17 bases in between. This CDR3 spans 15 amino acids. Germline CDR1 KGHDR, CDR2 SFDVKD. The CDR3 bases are TGTGCCACCCAAGACCCAACCAGGGGCTCCTACGAGCAGTACTTC. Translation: CATQDPTRGSYEQYF.

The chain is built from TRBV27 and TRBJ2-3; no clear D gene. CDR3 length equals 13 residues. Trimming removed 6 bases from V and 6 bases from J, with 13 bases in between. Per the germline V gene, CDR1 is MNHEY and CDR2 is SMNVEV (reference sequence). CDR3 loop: CASSRPNKDTQYF. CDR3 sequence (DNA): TGTGCCAGCAGCAGGCCCAATAAGGATACGCAGTATTTT.

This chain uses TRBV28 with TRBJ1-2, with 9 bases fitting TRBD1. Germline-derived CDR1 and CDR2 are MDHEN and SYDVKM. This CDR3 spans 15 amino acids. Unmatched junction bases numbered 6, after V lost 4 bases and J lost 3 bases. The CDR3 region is CASSSPDRGYYGYTF. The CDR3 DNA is TGTGCCAGCAGTTCACCGGACAGGGGCTACTATGGCTACACCTTC.

CDR3 amino acids: CASYRTRGDQKEAFF. DNA for the CDR3: TGTGCCAGTTACCGCACGCGGGGGGACCAGAAAGAAGCTTTCTTT. This chain joins TRBV6-5 and TRBJ1-1; TRBD1 is a possible D gene (5 bases). The length of the CDR3 is 15 residues. Germline assignment: CDR1 MNHEY and CDR2 SVGAGI. The V end lost 9 bases, the J end lost 8 bases, and 25 bases lay between the germline ends.

This CDR3 reads CASSGQGSDTEAFF. In DNA, the CDR3 is TGTGCCAGCAGCGGACAGGGGTCGGACACTGAAGCTTTCTTT. This chain joins TRBV7-9 and TRBJ1-1; 9 nucleotides match TRBD1. In germline, CDR1 is SEHNR, CDR2 FQNEAQ (reference sequence). Trimming at V came to 5 bases and at J to 3 bases, leaving 4 bases not matched to a gene. This CDR3 region has 14 residues.

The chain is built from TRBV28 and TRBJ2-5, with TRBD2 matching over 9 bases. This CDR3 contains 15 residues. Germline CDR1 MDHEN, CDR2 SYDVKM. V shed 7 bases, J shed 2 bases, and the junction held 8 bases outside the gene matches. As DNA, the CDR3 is TGTGCCAGCACCCTTAGCGGGGGCCCTCAAGAGACCCAGTACTTC. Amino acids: CASTLSGGPQETQYF.

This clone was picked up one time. The CDR3 sequence: CASSAVKGGEAFF. CDR3 sequence (DNA): TGTGCCAGCAGCGCAGTCAAGGGAGGCGAAGCTTTCTTT. This chain joins TRBV9 and TRBJ1-1; no clear D. This CDR3 region has 13 residues. Per the germline V gene, CDR1 is SGDLS and CDR2 is YYNGEE. V was pared by 3 bases and J by 8 bases, with 14 bases between.

The CDR3 DNA is TGCGCCAGCAGCCTACAGGGTCCTTTCACTAATGAAAAACTGTTTTTT. It encodes CASSLQGPFTNEKLFF. V usage is TRBV4-1 and J usage is TRBJ1-4; the D gene is possibly TRBD1 (6 bases). CDR3 size: 16 residues. V was pared by 4 bases and J by 2 bases, with 14 bases between. Germline CDR1 reads MGHRA; CDR2 reads YSYEKL.

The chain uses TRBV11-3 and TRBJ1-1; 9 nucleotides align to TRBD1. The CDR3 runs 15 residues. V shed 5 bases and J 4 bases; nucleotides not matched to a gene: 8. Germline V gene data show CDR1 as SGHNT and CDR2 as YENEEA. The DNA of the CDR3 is TGTGCCAGCAGCAAGGGACAGGGACTCGCCACTGAAGCTTTCTTT. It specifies CASSKGQGLATEAFF.

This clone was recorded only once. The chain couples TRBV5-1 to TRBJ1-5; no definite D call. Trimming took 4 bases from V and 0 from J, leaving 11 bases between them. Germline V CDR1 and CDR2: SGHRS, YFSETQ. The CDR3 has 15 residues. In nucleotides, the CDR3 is TGCGCCAGCAGCCCTCGCGGGGATAGCAATCAGCCCCAGCATTTT. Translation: CASSPRGDSNQPQHF.

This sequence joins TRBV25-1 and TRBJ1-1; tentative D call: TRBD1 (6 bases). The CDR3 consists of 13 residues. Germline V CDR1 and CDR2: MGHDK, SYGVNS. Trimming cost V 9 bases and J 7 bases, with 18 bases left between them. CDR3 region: CASKPTGSGEAFF. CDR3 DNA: TGTGCCAGTAAGCCCACAGGGAGTGGTGAAGCTTTCTTT.

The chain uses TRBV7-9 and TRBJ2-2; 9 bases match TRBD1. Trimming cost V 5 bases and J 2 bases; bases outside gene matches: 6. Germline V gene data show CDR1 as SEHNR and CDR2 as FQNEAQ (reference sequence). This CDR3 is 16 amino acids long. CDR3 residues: CASSNWDRENTGELFF. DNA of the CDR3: TGTGCCAGCAGCAATTGGGACAGGGAAAACACCGGGGAGCTGTTTTTT.

In DNA, the CDR3 is TGTGCCAGCAGTTACGGGACTCCCCAGACCTACGAGCAGTACTTC. Translating gives CASSYGTPQTYEQYF. V usage is TRBV6-5 and J usage is TRBJ2-7; D possibly corresponds to TRBD2 (6 bases). Per the germline V gene, CDR1 is MNHEY and CDR2 is SVGAGI. This CDR3 has 15 amino acids. The V end lost 2 bases, the J end lost 2 bases, and 13 bases lay between the germline ends.

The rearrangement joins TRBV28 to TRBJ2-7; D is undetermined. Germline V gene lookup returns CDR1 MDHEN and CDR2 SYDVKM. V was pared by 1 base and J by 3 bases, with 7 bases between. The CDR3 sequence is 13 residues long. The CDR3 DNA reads TGTGCCAGCAGTTTATCTCTCAGCTACGAGCAGTACTTC. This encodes CASSLSLSYEQYF. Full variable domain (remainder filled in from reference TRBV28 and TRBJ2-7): DVKVTQSSRYLVKRTGEKVFLECVQDMDHENMFWYRQDPGLGLRLIYFSYDVKMKEKGDIPEGYSVSREKKERFSLILESASTNQTSMYLCASSLSLSYEQYFGPGTRLTVT.

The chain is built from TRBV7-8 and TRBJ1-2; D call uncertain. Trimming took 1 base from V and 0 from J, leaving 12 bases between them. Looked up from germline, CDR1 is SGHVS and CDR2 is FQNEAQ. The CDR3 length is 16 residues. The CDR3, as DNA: TGTGCCAGCAGCTTAGTCGCCGGAGAGACTAACTATGGCTACACCTTC. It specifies CASSLVAGETNYGYTF.

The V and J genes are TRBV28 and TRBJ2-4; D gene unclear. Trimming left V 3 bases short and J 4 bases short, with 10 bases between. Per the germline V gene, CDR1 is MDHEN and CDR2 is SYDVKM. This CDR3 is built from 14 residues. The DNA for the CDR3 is TGTGCCAGCAGTTTTAGGAGAGGAAAAAACATTCAGTACTTC. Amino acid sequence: CASSFRRGKNIQYF. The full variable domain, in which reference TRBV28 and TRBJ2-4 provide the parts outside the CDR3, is DVKVTQSSRYLVKRTGEKVFLECVQDMDHENMFWYRQDPGLGLRLIYFSYDVKMKEKGDIPEGYSVSREKKERFSLILESASTNQTSMYLCASSFRRGKNIQYFGAGTRLSVL.

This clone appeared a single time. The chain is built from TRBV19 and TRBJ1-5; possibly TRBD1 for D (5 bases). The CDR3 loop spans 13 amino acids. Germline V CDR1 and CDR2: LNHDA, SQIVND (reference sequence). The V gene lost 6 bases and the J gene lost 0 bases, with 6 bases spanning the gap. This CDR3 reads CASSDSSNQPQHF. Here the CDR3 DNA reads TGTGCCAGTAGCGACAGTAGCAATCAGCCCCAGCATTTT.

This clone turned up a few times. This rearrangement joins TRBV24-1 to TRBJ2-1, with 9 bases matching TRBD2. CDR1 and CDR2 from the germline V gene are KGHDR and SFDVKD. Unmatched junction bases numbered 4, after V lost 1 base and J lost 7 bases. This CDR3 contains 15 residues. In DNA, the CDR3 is TGTGCCACCAGTGATTTTGCGGGAGGGCGGAATGAGCAGTTCTTC. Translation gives CATSDFAGGRNEQFF.

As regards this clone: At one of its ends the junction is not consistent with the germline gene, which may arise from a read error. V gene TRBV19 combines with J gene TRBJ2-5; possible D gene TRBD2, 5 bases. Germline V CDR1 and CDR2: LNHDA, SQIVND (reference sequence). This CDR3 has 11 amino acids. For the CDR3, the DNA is TGTGCCAGTAGTATTGGGGAGATCCAGTACTTC. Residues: CASSIGEIQYF.

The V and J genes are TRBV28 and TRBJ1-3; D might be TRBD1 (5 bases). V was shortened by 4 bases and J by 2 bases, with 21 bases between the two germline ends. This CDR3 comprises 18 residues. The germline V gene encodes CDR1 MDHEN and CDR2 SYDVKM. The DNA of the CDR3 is TGTGCCAGCAGTTCCACTTCCCGGGGGTTGGAGACTGGAAACACCATATATTTT. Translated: CASSSTSRGLETGNTIYF.

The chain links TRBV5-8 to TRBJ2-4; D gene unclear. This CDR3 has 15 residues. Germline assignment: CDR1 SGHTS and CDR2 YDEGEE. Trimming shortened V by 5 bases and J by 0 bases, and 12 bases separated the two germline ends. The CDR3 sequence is CASRTDTLAKNIQYF. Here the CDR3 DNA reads TGTGCCAGCAGGACCGACACCTTAGCCAAAAACATTCAGTACTTC.

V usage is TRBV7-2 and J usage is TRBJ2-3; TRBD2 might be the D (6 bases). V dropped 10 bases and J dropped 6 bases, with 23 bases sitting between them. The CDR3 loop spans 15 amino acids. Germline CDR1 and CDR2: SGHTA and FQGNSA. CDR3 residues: CATSVGGPGEDTQYF. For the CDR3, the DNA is TGTGCCACCTCAGTGGGAGGCCCCGGAGAGGATACGCAGTATTTT. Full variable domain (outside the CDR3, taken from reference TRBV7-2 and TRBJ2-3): GAGVSQSPSNKVTEKGKDVELRCDPISGHTALYWYRQSLGQGLEFLIYFQGNSAPDKSGLPSDRFSAERTGGSVSTLTIQRTQQEDSAVYLCATSVGGPGEDTQYFGPGTRLTVL.

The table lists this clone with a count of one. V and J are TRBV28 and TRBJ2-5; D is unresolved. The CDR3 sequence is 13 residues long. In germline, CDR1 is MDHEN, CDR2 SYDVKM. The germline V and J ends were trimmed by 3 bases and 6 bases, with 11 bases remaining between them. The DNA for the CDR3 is TGTGCCAGCAGTTTTGGGCAGCCCCAGACCCAGTACTTC. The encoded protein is CASSFGQPQTQYF.

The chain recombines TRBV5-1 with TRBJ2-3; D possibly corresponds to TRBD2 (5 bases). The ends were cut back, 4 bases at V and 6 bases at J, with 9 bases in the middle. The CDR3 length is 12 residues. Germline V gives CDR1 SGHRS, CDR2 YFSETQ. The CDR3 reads CASSRSGDTQYF. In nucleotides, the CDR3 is TGCGCCAGCAGCCGGTCGGGGGATACGCAGTATTTT.

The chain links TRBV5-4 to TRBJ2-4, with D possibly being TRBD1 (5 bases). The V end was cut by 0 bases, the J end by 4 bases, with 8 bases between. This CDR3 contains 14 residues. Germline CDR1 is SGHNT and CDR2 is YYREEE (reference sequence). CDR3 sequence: CASSLAGPKNIQYF. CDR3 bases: TGTGCCAGCAGCTTGGCAGGGCCTAAAAACATTCAGTACTTC.

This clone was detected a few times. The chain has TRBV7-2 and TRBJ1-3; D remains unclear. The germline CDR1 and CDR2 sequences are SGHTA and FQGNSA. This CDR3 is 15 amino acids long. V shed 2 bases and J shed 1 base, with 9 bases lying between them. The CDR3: CASSLHPGSGNTIYF. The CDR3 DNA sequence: TGTGCCAGCAGCTTACATCCGGGTTCTGGAAACACCATATATTTT.